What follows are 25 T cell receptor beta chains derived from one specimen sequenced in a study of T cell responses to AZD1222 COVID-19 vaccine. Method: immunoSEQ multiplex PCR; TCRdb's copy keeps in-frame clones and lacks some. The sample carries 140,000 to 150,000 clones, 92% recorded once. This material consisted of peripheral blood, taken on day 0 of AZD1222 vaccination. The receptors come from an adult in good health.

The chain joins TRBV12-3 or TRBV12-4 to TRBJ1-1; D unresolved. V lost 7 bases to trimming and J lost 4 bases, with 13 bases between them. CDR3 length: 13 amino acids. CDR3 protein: CASTPFGSTEAFF. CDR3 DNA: TGTGCCAGCACCCCGTTCGGGTCCACTGAAGCTTTCTTT.

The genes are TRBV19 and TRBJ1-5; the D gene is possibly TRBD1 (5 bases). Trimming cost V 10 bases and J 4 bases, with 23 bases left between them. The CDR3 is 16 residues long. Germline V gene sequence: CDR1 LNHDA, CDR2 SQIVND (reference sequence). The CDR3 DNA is TGTGCCACAACTACTACCGGGGGAAACTTAAATCAGCCCCAGCATTTT. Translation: CATTTTGGNLNQPQHF. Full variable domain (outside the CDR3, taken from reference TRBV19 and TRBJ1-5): DGGITQSPKYLFRKEGQNVTLSCEQNLNHDAMYWYRQDPGQGLRLIYYSQIVNDFQKGDIAEGYSVSREKKESFPLTVTSAQKNPTAFYLCATTTTGGNLNQPQHFGDGTRLSIL.

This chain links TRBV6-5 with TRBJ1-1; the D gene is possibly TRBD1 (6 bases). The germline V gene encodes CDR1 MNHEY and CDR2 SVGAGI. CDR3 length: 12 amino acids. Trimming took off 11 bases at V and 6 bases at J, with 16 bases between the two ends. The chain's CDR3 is CAGRGGSAEAFF. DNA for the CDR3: TGTGCCGGGAGGGGGGGTAGCGCTGAAGCTTTCTTT.

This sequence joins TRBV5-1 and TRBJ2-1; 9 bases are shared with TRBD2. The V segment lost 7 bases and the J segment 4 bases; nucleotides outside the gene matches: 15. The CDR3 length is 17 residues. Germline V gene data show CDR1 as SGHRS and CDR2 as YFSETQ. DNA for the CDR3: TGCGCCAGCTCCCGCATGGCGGGAGGGGGGTTTTACAATGAGCAGTTCTTC. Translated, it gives CASSRMAGGGFYNEQFF.

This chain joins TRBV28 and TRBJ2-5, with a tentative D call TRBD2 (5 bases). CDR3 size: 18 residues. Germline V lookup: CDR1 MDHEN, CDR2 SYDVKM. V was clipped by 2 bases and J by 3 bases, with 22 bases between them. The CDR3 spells CASSLGYTSGMGKETQYF. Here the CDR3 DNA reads TGTGCCAGCAGTTTAGGCTACACGTCGGGGATGGGGAAAGAGACCCAGTACTTC.

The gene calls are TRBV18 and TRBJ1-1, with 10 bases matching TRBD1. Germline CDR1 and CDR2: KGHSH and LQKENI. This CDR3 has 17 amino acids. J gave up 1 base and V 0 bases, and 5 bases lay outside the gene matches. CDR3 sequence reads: CASSPPRQGAPNTEAFF. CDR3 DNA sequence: TGTGCCAGCTCACCACCGAGACAGGGGGCCCCGAACACTGAAGCTTTCTTT.

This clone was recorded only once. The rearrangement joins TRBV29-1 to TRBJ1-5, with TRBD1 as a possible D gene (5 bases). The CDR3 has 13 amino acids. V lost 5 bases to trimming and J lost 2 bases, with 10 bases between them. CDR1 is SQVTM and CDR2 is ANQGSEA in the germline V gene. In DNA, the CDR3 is TGCAGCGTTAGGGGTCTGGGCAATCAGCCCCAGCATTTT. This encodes CSVRGLGNQPQHF.

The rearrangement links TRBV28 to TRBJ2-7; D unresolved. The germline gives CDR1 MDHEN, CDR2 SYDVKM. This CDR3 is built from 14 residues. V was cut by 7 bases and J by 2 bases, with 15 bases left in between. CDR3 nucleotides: TGTGCCAGCACCTCCTCGGGCCCCCCCTACGAGCAGTACTTC. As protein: CASTSSGPPYEQYF.

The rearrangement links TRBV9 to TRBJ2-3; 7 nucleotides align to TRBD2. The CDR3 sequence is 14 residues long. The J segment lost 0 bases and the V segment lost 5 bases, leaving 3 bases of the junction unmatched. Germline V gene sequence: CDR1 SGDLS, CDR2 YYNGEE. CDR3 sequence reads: CASSKAGSTDTQYF. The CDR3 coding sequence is TGTGCCAGCAGTAAAGCGGGGAGCACAGATACGCAGTATTTT.

DNA for the CDR3: TGCGCCAGCAGCTTAGGGACAGGACATGCTGAAGCTTTCTTT. It translates to CASSLGTGHAEAFF. The chain joins TRBV5-1 to TRBJ1-1; 8 bases fit TRBD1. The trim removed 2 bases at V and 6 bases at J, leaving 6 bases unmatched. Per the germline V gene, CDR1 is SGHRS and CDR2 is YFSETQ. This CDR3 comprises 14 residues.

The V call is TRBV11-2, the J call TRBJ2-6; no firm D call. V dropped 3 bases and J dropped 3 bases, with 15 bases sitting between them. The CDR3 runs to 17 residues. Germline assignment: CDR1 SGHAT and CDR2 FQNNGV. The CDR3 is CASSFTPVVRGANVLTF. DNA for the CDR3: TGTGCCAGCAGCTTCACCCCTGTCGTACGTGGGGCCAACGTCCTGACTTTC. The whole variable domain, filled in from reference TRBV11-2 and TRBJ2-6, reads EAGVAQSPRYKIIEKRQSVAFWCNPISGHATLYWYQQILGQGPKLLIQFQNNGVVDDSQLPKDRFSAERLKGVDSTLKIQPAKLEDSAVYLCASSFTPVVRGANVLTFGAGSRLTVL.

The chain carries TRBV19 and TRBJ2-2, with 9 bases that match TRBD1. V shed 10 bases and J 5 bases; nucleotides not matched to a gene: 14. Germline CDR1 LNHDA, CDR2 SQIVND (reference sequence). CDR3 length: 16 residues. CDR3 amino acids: CATTYKDRGVTGELFF. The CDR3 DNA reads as TGTGCCACCACGTATAAGGACAGGGGCGTAACCGGGGAGCTGTTTTTT.

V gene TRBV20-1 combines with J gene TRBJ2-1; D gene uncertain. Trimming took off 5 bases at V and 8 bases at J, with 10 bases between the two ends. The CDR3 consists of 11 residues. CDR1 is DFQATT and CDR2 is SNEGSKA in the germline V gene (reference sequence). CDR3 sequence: CSAARNHEQFF. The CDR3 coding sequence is TGCAGTGCTGCACGGAACCATGAGCAGTTCTTC.

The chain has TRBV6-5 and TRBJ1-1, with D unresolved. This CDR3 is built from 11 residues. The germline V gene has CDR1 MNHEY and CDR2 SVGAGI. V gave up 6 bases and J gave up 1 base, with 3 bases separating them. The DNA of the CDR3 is TGTGCCAGCAGACAGAACACTGAAGCTTTCTTT. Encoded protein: CASRQNTEAFF.

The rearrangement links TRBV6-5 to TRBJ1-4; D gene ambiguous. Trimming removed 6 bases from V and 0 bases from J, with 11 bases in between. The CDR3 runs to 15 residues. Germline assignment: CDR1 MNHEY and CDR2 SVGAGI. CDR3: CASSLGRPTNEKLFF. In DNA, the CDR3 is TGTGCCAGCAGCCTCGGACGGCCAACTAATGAAAAACTGTTTTTT.

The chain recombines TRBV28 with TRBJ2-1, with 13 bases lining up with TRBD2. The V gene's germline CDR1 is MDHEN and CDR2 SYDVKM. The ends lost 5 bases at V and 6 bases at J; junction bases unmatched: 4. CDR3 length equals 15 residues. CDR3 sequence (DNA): TGTGCCAGCAGTCAGACTAGCGGGAGGTCCAATGAGCAGTTCTTC. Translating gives CASSQTSGRSNEQFF.

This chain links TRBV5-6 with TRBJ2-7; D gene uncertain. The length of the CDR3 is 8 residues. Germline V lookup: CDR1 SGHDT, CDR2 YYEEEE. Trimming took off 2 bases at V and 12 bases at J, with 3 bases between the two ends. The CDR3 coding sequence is TGTGCCAGCAGCTTTTGGTACTTC. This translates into CASSFWYF.

The CDR3 bases are TGTGCCAGCAGTTTTCCTGGACAGGGAGTCCCAAAAAGTGCTGAAGCTTTCTTT. It codes for CASSFPGQGVPKSAEAFF. This sequence joins TRBV6-2 or TRBV6-3 and TRBJ1-1, with 8 bases matching TRBD1. The junction had 19 bases not matched to a gene; V was cut back by 4 bases and J by 6 bases. The CDR3 is 18 amino acids. CDR1 MNHEY and CDR2 SVGEGT come from the germline V gene.

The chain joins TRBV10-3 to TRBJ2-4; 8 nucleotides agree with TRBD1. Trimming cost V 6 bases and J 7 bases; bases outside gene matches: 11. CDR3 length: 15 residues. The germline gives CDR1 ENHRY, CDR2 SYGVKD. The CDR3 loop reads CAIRAQGTGRNIQYF. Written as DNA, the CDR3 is TGTGCCATCAGGGCACAGGGGACAGGCCGGAACATTCAGTACTTC.

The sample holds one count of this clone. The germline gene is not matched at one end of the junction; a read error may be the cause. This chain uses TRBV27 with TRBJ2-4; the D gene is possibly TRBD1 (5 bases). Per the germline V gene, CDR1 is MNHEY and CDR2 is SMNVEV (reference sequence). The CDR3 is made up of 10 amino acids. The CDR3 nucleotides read TGTGCCAGCAGTTTTTACACAGGAGAATTC. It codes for CASSFYTGEF.

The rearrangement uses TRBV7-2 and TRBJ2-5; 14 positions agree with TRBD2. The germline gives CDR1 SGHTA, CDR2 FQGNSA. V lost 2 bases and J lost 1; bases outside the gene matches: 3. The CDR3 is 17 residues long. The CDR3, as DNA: TGTGCCAGCAGCTTATTGGGACTAGCGGGAGCCCAAGAGACCCAGTACTTC. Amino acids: CASSLLGLAGAQETQYF. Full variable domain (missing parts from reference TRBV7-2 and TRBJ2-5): GAGVSQSPSNKVTEKGKDVELRCDPISGHTALYWYRQSLGQGLEFLIYFQGNSAPDKSGLPSDRFSAERTGGSVSTLTIQRTQQEDSAVYLCASSLLGLAGAQETQYFGPGTRLLVL.

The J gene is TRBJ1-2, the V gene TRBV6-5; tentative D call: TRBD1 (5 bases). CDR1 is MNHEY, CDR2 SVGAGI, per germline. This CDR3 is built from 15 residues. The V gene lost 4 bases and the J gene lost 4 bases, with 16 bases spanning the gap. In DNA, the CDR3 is TGTGCCAGCAGTTTGGGGCCAGGGACGAGCTATGGCTACACCTTC. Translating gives CASSLGPGTSYGYTF.

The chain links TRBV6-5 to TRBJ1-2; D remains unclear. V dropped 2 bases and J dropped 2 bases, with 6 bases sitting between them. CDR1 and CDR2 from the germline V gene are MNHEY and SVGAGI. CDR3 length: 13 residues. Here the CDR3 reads CASSYGVNYGYTF. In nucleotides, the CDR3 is TGTGCCAGCAGTTACGGGGTGAACTATGGCTACACCTTC.

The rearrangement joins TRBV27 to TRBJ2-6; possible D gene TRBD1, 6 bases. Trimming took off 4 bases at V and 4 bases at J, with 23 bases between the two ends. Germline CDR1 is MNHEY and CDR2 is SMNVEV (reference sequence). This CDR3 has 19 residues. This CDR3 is CASSSLGRDTGSGANVLTF. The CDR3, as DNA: TGTGCCAGCAGTTCCCTCGGAAGGGACACGGGAAGCGGGGCCAACGTCCTGACTTTC.

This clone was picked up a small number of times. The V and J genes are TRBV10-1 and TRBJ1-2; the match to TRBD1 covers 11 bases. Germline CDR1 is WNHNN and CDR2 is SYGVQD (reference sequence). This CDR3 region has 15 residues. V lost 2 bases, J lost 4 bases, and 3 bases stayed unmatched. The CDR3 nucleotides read TGCGCCAGCAGTGAGGGACAGGGGGCGGGCTATGGCTACACCTTC. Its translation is CASSEGQGAGYGYTF.